This T cell receptor (beta chain) was captured by sequencing in a study of molecular identifiers for immune sequencing clone quantification. About the research overall: Four portions were sequenced after RNA from 20,000 or 100,000 naive CD8 cells was split five ways in replicates.

V shed 0 bases and J 7 bases; nucleotides not matched to a gene: 10. The CDR3 is 16 amino acids. Germline lookup yields CDR1 LGHNA and CDR2 YSLEER. From about 21,000 to 970,000 sorted cells, naive CD8 libraries were generated with 10%, 30% or 50% RNA. Details on this clonotype: Antigen: not known.

Study findings and constraints: The share of molecules held by clones above 20 RNA copies was over 99% in effector cells and under 1% in naive cells. Underestimated sizes of highly expanded clones could result from identical TCR molecules that share a barcode.

TCRdb reprocessed the PCR reads with MiXCR, giving one entry per CDR3 protein. This repertoire shows some 650,000 distinct CDR3 sequences, about 20% found once; its top ten account for roughly 0.9%. The sample taken for sequencing was naive CD8+ T cells from blood, with Jurkat cell RNA spiked in. Subset reported: FACS-sorted CD8+CD4-CCR7+CD45RA+ naive T cells. This clonotype originated in a human donor in good health. Some libraries in this study had Jurkat cell RNA spiked in. The V gene is TRBV4-3, the J gene TRBJ2-7; TRBD2 matches 9 bases. The CDR3 region is CASSQDRLAGNGEQYF. The CDR3 DNA reads as TGCGCCAGCAGCCAAGACCGCCTAGCGGGGAATGGAGAGCAGTACTTC.